These 23 T cell receptor beta chains originate from one sample sequenced in a study of shared clonotypes between healthy human individuals. Sequencing used immunoSEQ multiplex PCR; TCRdb keeps in-frame clones, though not all of them. The sample contains around 2.1 million clones, more than 85% of which appear only once. CD8 cells regarded as naive lacked CD45RO, were positively chosen for CCR7, and omitted terminally differentiated effector memory CD45RA+ cells. Source material: naive CD8+ T cells from PBMCs. The source of these receptors is a man younger than 35 in good health. Some clones in this sample may be carry-over from other donors' samples.

This clone was counted between two and nine times. V and J are TRBV28 and TRBJ1-4; 7 nucleotides line up with TRBD1. The CDR3 loop spans 15 amino acids. Germline V gives CDR1 MDHEN, CDR2 SYDVKM. V lost 5 bases, J lost 6 bases, and 9 bases stayed unmatched. The CDR3 DNA sequence: TGTGCCAGCAGTCCGACCGGGACAGACGATGAAAAACTGTTTTTT. It translates to CASSPTGTDDEKLFF.

The chain has TRBV11-3 and TRBJ2-2; 8 positions match TRBD1. V lost 4 bases, J lost 1 base, and 8 bases stayed unmatched. Germline CDR1 is SGHNT and CDR2 is YENEEA. The CDR3 extends over 17 amino acids. For the CDR3, the DNA is TGTGCCAGCAGCTCCTTACCGACAGGGGAGAACACCGGGGAGCTGTTTTTT. It yields the protein CASSSLPTGENTGELFF.

The V and J genes are TRBV27 and TRBJ2-7, with 12 bases identical to TRBD2. Per germline, CDR1 MNHEY and CDR2 SMNVEV (reference sequence). There are 16 residues in the CDR3. V lost 6 bases to trimming and J lost 1 base; unmatched junction nucleotides: 7. In nucleotides, the CDR3 is TGTGCCAGCAGCCCAGGAGGACTAGCGGGATCCTACGAGCAGTACTTC. This translates into CASSPGGLAGSYEQYF.

This rearrangement joins TRBV7-9 to TRBJ2-3, with 9 bases fitting TRBD2. The CDR3 spans 15 residues. V shed 5 bases, J shed 8 bases, and the junction held 11 bases outside the gene matches. CDR1 and CDR2 (germline): SEHNR, FQNEAQ (reference sequence). CDR3 residues: CASSRIAGEGATQYF. The CDR3 region has the DNA TGTGCCAGCAGCCGTATAGCGGGAGAAGGCGCTACGCAGTATTTT.

This sequence joins TRBV7-2 and TRBJ1-5; TRBD1 aligns across 8 bases. The ends lost 1 base at V and 0 bases at J; junction bases unmatched: 5. The CDR3 extends over 17 amino acids. Germline lookup yields CDR1 SGHTA and CDR2 FQGNSA. The chain's CDR3 is CASSLGDRLGSNQPQHF. DNA for the CDR3: TGTGCCAGCAGCTTAGGGGACAGGCTAGGTAGCAATCAGCCCCAGCATTTT.

The chain couples TRBV5-8 to TRBJ2-7; D is uncertain. Germline CDR1 reads SGHTS; CDR2 reads YDEGEE. Trimming cost V 0 bases and J 0 bases, with 4 bases left between them. The CDR3 runs 13 residues. The CDR3 loop reads CASSLDISYEQYF. CDR3 sequence (DNA): TGTGCCAGCAGCTTGGACATCTCCTACGAGCAGTACTTC.

The rearrangement joins TRBV7-9 to TRBJ2-7, with 9 bases that match TRBD1. V was clipped by 5 bases and J by 2 bases; unmatched bases: 7. Per germline, CDR1 SEHNR and CDR2 FQNEAQ (reference sequence). The CDR3 consists of 15 residues. CDR3: CASSQDRGFTYEQYF. The CDR3 DNA follows: TGTGCCAGCAGCCAAGACAGGGGGTTTACCTACGAGCAGTACTTC.

This clone was seen more than once but under ten times. The genes are TRBV9 and TRBJ1-1; maybe TRBD1 (5 bases). The ends were cut back, 0 bases at V and 1 base at J, with 10 bases in the middle. The germline V gene has CDR1 SGDLS and CDR2 YYNGEE. This CDR3 is 15 amino acids long. This CDR3 reads CASSVVGAWNTEAFF. The DNA of the CDR3 is TGTGCCAGCAGCGTAGTTGGGGCCTGGAACACTGAAGCTTTCTTT.

This clone has only one observation. The chain couples TRBV9 to TRBJ2-1; 11 nucleotides align to TRBD1. There are 17 residues in the CDR3. J was trimmed by 9 bases and V by 4 bases; bases with no gene match: 15. Germline assignment: CDR1 SGDLS and CDR2 YYNGEE. The CDR3 bases are TGTGCCAGCAGCCCCACAGGACAGGGGGCGCTTTCCGGTGAGCAGTTCTTC. As protein: CASSPTGQGALSGEQFF.

The rearrangement uses TRBV5-1 and TRBJ2-1; 15 nucleotides match TRBD2. This CDR3 region has 19 residues. V was clipped by 2 bases and J by 2 bases; unmatched bases: 8. The germline V gene encodes CDR1 SGHRS and CDR2 YFSETQ. CDR3 residues: CASSFSSGLAGGTYNEQFF. The CDR3 coding sequence is TGCGCCAGCAGCTTTTCCTCGGGACTAGCGGGAGGAACCTACAATGAGCAGTTCTTC.

This chain uses TRBV5-5 with TRBJ1-2; no reliable D call. Trimming pared 0 bases from V and 2 bases from J, leaving 14 bases between. Germline CDR1 SGHKS, CDR2 YYEKEE (reference sequence). CDR3 length equals 16 residues. The CDR3 is CASSLVPMTKNYGYTF. CDR3 sequence (DNA): TGTGCCAGCAGCTTGGTCCCCATGACAAAAAACTATGGCTACACCTTC.

This clone was recorded once. The CDR3 loop reads CASSRTGINYGYTF. CDR3 sequence (DNA): TGTGCCAGCAGTCGGACAGGGATTAACTATGGCTACACCTTC. This chain uses TRBV6-4 with TRBJ1-2, with 8 bases that match TRBD1. From germline, CDR1 is MRHNA and CDR2 SNTAGT. With V trimmed by 5 bases and J by 1 base, 3 bases remained unmatched. The length of the CDR3 is 14 residues.

V gene TRBV7-9 combines with J gene TRBJ2-5; TRBD2 is a possible D gene (6 bases). V lost 5 bases to trimming and J lost 7 bases, with 17 bases between them. Germline assignment: CDR1 SEHNR and CDR2 FQNEAQ (reference sequence). This CDR3 is 14 amino acids long. The CDR3 nucleotides are TGTGCCAGCAGCCCCCGTTTGACTAGAGGGACCCAGTACTTC. Residues: CASSPRLTRGTQYF.

The rearrangement joins TRBV5-6 to TRBJ1-1; D is ambiguous. There are 14 residues in the CDR3. V was shortened by 1 base and J by 1 base, with 8 bases between the two germline ends. Germline V CDR1 and CDR2: SGHDT, YYEEEE. The CDR3: CASSLWGENTEAFF. The CDR3 bases are TGTGCCAGCAGCTTGTGGGGTGAGAACACTGAAGCTTTCTTT.

The chain joins TRBV27 to TRBJ2-7; maybe TRBD2 (5 bases). Trimming cost V 2 bases and J 3 bases, with 14 bases left between them. The CDR3 runs to 15 residues. From germline, CDR1 is MNHEY and CDR2 SMNVEV (reference sequence). The CDR3 DNA reads as TGTGCCAGCAGTTTAGGGATTAGCGCAGTCTACGAGCAGTACTTC. Translated: CASSLGISAVYEQYF.

This clone appeared once. The rearrangement links TRBV10-3 to TRBJ1-2; D gene unclear. The V gene lost 6 bases and the J gene lost 6 bases, with 11 bases spanning the gap. The germline V gene encodes CDR1 ENHRY and CDR2 SYGVKD. The CDR3 runs to 12 residues. CDR3 in DNA: TGTGCCATCAGGCGACGTGATAATGGCTACACCTTC. This encodes CAIRRRDNGYTF.

This clone was counted once. This sequence joins TRBV9 and TRBJ2-5; 14 bases map to TRBD2. This CDR3 is 16 amino acids long. Unmatched junction bases numbered 5, after V lost 3 bases and J lost 4 bases. Germline CDR1 SGDLS, CDR2 YYNGEE. The CDR3 nucleotides read TGTGCCAGCAGCGCCGGGACTAGCGGGAGCATAGAGACCCAGTACTTC. Translation gives CASSAGTSGSIETQYF. The whole variable domain, remainder taken from reference TRBV9 and TRBJ2-5, is DSGVTQTPKHLITATGQRVTLRCSPRSGDLSVYWYQQSLDQGLQFLIQYYNGEERAKGNILERFSAQQFPDLHSELNLSSLELGDSALYFCASSAGTSGSIETQYFGPGTRLLVL.

The V call is TRBV28, the J call TRBJ2-7, with D tentatively TRBD2 (6 bases). The CDR3 consists of 14 residues. The V end lost 4 bases, the J end lost 2 bases, and 12 bases lay between the germline ends. Germline-derived CDR1 and CDR2 are MDHEN and SYDVKM. Here the CDR3 DNA reads TGTGCCAGCAGTTGGCAGGGACTTCCCTACGAGCAGTACTTC. This codes for CASSWQGLPYEQYF. Variable domain in full (rest from reference TRBV28 and TRBJ2-7): DVKVTQSSRYLVKRTGEKVFLECVQDMDHENMFWYRQDPGLGLRLIYFSYDVKMKEKGDIPEGYSVSREKKERFSLILESASTNQTSMYLCASSWQGLPYEQYFGPGTRLTVT.

On this clone: Other nucleotide sequences from this sample produce the same CDR3. V and J are TRBV27 and TRBJ2-7; 9 nucleotides agree with TRBD2. The length of the CDR3 is 15 residues. V was pared by 4 bases and J by 0 bases, with 4 bases of the junction left unmatched. In germline, CDR1 is MNHEY, CDR2 SMNVEV (reference sequence). CDR3 DNA sequence: TGTGCCAGCAGTTCACTAGCGGGTTACTCCTACGAGCAGTACTTC. It codes for CASSSLAGYSYEQYF.

The table lists this clone with a count of one. A read error may produce the germline difference seen at one junction end. The chain carries TRBV4-3 and TRBJ2-5; 8 nucleotides line up with TRBD1. Germline V CDR1 and CDR2: LGHNA, YSLEER. This CDR3 region has 15 residues. Written as DNA, the CDR3 is TGCACCAGCAGCCAAGTTTTAACAGGGGGAGAGACCCAGTACTTC. This codes for CTSSQVLTGGETQYF.

To note about this clone: This CDR3 is also generated by other DNA sequences in the sample. The chain combines TRBV7-9 with TRBJ1-2, with 8 bases fitting TRBD1. The CDR3 covers 13 residues. Germline V gives CDR1 SEHNR, CDR2 FQNEAQ (reference sequence). The ends lost 5 bases at V and 4 bases at J; junction bases unmatched: 3. This CDR3 is CASSLGQGYGYTF. CDR3 DNA: TGTGCCAGCAGCCTTGGACAGGGCTATGGCTACACCTTC.

J is TRBJ2-7 and V is TRBV7-9; the match to TRBD1 covers 10 bases. From germline, CDR1 is SEHNR and CDR2 FQNEAQ (reference sequence). V lost 5 bases and J lost 6; bases outside the gene matches: 7. The CDR3 runs to 14 residues. CDR3 nucleotides: TGTGCCAGCAGCATAAGACAGGGGGCTGTCGAGCAGTACTTC. Its protein is CASSIRQGAVEQYF.

This clone was counted a few times. This chain connects TRBV4-1 to TRBJ1-2; D remains ambiguous. V was clipped by 0 bases and J by 5 bases, with 4 bases between them. Germline V gene lookup returns CDR1 MGHRA and CDR2 YSYEKL. The CDR3 extends over 12 amino acids. CDR3 sequence (DNA): TGCGCCAGCAGCCAAGATGGGTATGGCTACACCTTC. Its protein product is CASSQDGYGYTF.